This T cell receptor beta chain originates from a study of OX40 agonist ivuxolimab in advanced cancers. The protocol was immunoSEQ multiplex PCR, while the TCRdb copy is restricted to in-frame clones and leaves out a portion. The data contain some 68,000 clones, 65% to 90% of them seen just once; the ten biggest clones take up under 1.5%. With 5 bases clipped from V and 0 bases from J, the junction kept 5 bases outside the gene matches. Germline loops: CDR1 MNHNS, CDR2 SASEGT. The CDR3 consists of 15 residues. J is TRBJ2-7 and V is TRBV6-1, with 9 bases lining up with TRBD1. The specimen was CD4+ or CD8+ T cells sorted from blood, collected in a trial of the OX40 agonist ivuxolimab. The source of this sequence is an adult with an advanced solid tumor such as melanoma, head and neck, liver or kidney cancer. The CDR3, as DNA: TGTGCCAGCAGTAGCTGGGACAGGGTCTCCTACGAGCAGTACTTC. It is translated as CASSSWDRVSYEQYF.